This T cell receptor (beta chain) was sequenced in a study of T cell repertoires in ileal Crohn's disease. Sample time point: proximal margin of the surgical specimen (macroscopically non-inflamed). Findings and caveats of the study: Sorted CD8 T cells held more high-frequency clones than CD4.

As concerns this clone: What it recognizes is unknown.

Libraries were prepared by immunoSEQ multiplex PCR; TCRdb keeps only in-frame clonotypes and omits some of them. The data contain roughly 7,200 clones, roughly 78% of them singletons. The ends lost 7 bases at V and 7 bases at J; junction bases unmatched: 6. The CDR3 totals 13 residues. The germline gives CDR1 MNHEY, CDR2 SVGAGI. This clonotype was obtained from an adult with Crohn's disease. Sequencing was done on a sample of ileal tissue. The rearrangement joins TRBV6-5 to TRBJ2-1; 8 nucleotides align to TRBD1. CDR3 DNA: TGTGCCAGCACCCCGGACAGGGCAAATGAGCAGTTCTTC. Translation: CASTPDRANEQFF.